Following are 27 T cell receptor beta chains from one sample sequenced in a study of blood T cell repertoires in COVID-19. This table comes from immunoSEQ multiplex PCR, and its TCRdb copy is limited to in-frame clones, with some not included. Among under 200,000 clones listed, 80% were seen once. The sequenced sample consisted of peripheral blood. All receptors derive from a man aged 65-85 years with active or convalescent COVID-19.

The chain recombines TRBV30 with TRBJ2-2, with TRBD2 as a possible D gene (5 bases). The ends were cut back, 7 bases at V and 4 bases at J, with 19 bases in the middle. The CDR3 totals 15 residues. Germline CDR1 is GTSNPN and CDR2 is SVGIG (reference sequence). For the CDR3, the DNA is TGTGCCTCCCTTATATGGCGGGTGGGCACCGGGGAGCTGTTTTTT. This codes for CASLIWRVGTGELFF.

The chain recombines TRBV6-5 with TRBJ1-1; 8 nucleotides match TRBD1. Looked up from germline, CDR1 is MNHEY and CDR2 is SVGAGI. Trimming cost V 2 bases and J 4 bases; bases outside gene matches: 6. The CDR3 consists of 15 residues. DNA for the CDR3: TGTGCCAGCAGTTACGCGACAGGGGCGGCCACTGAAGCTTTCTTT. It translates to CASSYATGAATEAFF.

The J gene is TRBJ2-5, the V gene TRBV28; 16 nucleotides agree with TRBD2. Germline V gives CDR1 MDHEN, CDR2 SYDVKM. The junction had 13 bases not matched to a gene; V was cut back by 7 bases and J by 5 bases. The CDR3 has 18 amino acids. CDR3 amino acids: CASNPLGTSGRARETQYF. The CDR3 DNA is TGTGCCAGCAACCCCCTTGGGACTAGCGGGAGGGCCCGGGAGACCCAGTACTTC.

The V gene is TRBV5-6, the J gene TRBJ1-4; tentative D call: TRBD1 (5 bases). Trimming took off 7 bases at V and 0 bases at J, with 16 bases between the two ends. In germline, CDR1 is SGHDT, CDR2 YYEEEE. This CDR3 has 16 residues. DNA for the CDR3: TGTGCCAGCCACTACGGGGGTGGTGCAACTAATGAAAAACTGTTTTTT. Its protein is CASHYGGGATNEKLFF.

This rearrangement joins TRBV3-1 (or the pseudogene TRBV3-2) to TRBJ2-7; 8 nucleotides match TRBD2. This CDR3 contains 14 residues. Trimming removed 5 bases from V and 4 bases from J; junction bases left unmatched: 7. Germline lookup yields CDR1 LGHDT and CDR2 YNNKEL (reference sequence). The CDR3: CASSYGGGGYEQYF. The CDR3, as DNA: TGTGCCAGCAGCTACGGGGGGGGAGGTTACGAGCAGTACTTC.

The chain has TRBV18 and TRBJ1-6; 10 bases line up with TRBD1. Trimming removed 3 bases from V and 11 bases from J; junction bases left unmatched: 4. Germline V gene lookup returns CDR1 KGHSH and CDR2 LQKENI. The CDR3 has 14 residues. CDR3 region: CASSPEGQGTPLHF. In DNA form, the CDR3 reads TGTGCCAGCTCACCTGAGGGACAGGGGACACCCCTCCACTTT.

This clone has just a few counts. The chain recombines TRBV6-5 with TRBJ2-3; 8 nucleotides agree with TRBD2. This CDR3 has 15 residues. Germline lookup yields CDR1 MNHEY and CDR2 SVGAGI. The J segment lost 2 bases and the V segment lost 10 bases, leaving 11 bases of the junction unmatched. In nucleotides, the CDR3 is TGTGCCACCTCCGGGCTAGCGGGCTACACAGATACGCAGTATTTT. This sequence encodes CATSGLAGYTDTQYF.

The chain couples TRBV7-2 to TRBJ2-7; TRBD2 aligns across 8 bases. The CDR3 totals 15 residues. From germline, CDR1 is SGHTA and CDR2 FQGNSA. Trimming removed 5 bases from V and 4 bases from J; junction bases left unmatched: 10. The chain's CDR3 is CASSLGGGLGYEQYF. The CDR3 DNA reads TGTGCCAGCAGCCTCGGAGGGGGACTAGGATACGAGCAGTACTTC.

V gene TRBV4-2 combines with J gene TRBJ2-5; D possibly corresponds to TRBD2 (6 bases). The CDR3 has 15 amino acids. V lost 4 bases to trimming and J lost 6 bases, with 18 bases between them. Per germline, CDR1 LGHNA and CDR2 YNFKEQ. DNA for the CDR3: TGTGCCAGCAGCCGTTGGACGGGAGATCAGAAGACCCAGTACTTC. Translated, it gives CASSRWTGDQKTQYF.

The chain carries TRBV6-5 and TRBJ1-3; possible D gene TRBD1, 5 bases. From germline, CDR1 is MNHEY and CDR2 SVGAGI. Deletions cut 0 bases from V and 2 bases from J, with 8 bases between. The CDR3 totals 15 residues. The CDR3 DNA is TGTGCCAGCAGTTACTCGTGGGGCACTGGAAACACCATATATTTT. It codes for CASSYSWGTGNTIYF.

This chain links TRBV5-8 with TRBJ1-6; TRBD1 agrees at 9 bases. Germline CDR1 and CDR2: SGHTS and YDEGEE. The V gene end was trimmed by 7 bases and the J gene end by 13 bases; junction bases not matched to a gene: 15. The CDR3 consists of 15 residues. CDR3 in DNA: TGTGCCAGCGCCTCCTGGGGGACAGGGCCATCGCCCCTCCACTTT. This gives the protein CASASWGTGPSPLHF. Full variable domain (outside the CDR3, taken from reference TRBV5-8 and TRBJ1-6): EAGVTQSPTHLIKTRGQQATLRCSPISGHTSVYWYQQALGLGLQFLLWYDEGEERNRGNFPPRFSGRQFPNYSSELNVNALELEDSALYLCASASWGTGPSPLHFGNGTRLTVT.

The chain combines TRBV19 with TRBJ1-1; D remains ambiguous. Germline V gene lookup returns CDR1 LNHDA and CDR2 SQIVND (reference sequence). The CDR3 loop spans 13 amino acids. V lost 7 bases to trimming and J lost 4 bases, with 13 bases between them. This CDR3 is CASTIDRSTEAFF. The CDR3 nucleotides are TGTGCCAGTACCATTGATAGGAGCACTGAAGCTTTCTTT.

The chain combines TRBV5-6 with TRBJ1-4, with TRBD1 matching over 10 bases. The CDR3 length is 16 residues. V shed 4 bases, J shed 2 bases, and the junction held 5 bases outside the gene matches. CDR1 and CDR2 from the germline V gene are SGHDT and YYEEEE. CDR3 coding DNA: TGTGCCAGCAGCGGGGGACAGGGGAGGACTAATGAAAAACTGTTTTTT. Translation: CASSGGQGRTNEKLFF.

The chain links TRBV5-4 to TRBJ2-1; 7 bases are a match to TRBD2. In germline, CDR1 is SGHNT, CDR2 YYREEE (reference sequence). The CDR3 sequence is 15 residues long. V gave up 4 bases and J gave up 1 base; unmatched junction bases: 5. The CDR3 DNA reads TGTGCCAGCAGCGTAGGGGAGGGGTCCTACAATGAGCAGTTCTTC. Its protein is CASSVGEGSYNEQFF.

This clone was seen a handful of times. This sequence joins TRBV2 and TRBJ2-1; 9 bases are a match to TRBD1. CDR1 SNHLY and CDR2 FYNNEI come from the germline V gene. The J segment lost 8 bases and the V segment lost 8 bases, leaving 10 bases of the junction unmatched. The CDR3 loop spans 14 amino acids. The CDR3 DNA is TGTGCCAGCGAGTGGGACAGGGCGGGCGATGAGCAGTTCTTC. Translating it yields CASEWDRAGDEQFF.

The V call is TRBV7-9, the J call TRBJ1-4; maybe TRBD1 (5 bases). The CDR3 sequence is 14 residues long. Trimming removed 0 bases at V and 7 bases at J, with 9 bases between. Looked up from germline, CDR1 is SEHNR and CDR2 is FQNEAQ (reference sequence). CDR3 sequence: CASSLARETEKLFF. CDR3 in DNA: TGTGCCAGCAGCTTAGCCAGGGAAACTGAAAAACTGTTTTTT.

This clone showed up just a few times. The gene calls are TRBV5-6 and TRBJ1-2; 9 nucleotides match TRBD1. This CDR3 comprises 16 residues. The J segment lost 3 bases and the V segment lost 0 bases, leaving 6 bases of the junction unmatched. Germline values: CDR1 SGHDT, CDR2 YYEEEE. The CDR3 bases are TGTGCCAGCAGCTTGGTTGGGAGGACAGGGGACTATGGCTACACCTTC. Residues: CASSLVGRTGDYGYTF.

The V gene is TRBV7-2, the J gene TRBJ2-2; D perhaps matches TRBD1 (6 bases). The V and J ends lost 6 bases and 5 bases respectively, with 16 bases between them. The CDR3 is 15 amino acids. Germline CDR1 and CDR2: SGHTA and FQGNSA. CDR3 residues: CASRNGQWRTGELFF. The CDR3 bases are TGTGCCAGCAGGAACGGACAGTGGAGAACCGGGGAGCTGTTTTTT.

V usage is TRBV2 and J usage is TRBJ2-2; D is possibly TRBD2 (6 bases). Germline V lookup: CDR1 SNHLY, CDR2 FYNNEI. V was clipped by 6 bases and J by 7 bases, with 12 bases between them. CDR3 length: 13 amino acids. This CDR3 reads CASRREGNGELFF. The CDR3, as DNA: TGTGCCAGCAGGCGGGAAGGGAACGGGGAGCTGTTTTTT.

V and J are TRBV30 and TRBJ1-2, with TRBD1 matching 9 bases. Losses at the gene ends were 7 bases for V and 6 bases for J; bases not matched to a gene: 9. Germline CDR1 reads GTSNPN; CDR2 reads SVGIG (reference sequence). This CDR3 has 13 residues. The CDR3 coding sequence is TGTGCCTCAAGGGGACAGGGATTTAATGGCTACACCTTC. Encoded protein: CASRGQGFNGYTF.

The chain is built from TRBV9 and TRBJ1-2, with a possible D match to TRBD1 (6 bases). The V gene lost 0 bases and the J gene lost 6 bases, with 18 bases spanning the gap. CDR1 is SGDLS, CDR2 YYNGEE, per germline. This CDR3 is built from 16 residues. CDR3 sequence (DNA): TGTGCCAGCAGCGTAGAATACAGGGAGGGAGTTCATGGCTACACCTTC. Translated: CASSVEYREGVHGYTF.

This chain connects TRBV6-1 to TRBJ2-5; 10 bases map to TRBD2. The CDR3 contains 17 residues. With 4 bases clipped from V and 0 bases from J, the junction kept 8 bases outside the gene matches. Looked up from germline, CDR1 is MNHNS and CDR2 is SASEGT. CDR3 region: CASSAPQRGGHQETQYF. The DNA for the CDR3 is TGTGCCAGCAGTGCTCCTCAGCGGGGGGGCCACCAAGAGACCCAGTACTTC.

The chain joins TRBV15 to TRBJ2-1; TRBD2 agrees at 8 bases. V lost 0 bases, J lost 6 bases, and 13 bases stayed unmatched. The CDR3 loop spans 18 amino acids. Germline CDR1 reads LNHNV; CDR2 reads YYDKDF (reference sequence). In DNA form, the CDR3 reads TGTGCCACCAGCAGAGATGACAGCGGGGGCGATTTGGGCAATGAGCAGTTCTTC. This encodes CATSRDDSGGDLGNEQFF.

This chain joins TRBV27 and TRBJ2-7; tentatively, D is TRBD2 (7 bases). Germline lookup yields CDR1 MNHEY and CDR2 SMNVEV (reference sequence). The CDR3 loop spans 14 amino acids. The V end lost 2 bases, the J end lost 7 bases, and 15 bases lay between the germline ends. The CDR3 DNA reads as TGTGCCAGCAGTTTAATGGGGGGGGCGGGAGAGCAGTACTTC. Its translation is CASSLMGGAGEQYF.

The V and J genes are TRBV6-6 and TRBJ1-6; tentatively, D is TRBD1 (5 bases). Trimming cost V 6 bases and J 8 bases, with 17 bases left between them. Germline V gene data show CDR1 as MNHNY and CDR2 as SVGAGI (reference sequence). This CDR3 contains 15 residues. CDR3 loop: CASSPGTPRDSPLHF. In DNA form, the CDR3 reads TGTGCCAGCAGCCCTGGGACTCCTAGAGATTCACCCCTCCACTTT.

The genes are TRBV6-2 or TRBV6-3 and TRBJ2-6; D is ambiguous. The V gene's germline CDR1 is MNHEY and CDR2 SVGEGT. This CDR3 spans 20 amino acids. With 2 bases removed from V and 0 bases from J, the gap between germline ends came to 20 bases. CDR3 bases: TGTGCCAGCAGTTACACTGATCCCCCTTTCGGTAACTCTGGGGCCAACGTCCTGACTTTC. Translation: CASSYTDPPFGNSGANVLTF.

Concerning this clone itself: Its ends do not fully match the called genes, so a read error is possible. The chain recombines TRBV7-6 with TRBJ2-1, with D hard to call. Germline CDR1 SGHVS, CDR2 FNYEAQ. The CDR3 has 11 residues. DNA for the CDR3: TGTGCCAGCAGCTTAGCGCTAAATCAGGTCTTC. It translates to CASSLALNQVF.